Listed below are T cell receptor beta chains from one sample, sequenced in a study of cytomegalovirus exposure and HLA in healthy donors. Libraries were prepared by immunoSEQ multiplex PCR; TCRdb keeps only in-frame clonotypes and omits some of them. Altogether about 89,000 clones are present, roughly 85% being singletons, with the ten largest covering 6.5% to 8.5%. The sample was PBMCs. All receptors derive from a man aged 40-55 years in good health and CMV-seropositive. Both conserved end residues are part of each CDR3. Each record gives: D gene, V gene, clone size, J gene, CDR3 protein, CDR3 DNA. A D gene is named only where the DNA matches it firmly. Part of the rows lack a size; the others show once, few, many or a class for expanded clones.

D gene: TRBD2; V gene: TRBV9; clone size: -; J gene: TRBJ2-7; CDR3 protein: CASLSGRGYEQYF; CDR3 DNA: TGTGCCAGTCTTAGCGGGAGGGGATACGAGCAGTACTTC
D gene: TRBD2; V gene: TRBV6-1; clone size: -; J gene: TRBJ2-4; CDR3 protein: CASTGRDWWDIQYF; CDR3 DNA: TGTGCCAGCACCGGGAGGGACTGGTGGGACATTCAGTACTTC
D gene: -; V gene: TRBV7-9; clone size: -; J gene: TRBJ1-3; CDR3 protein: CASTPDSSSGNTIYF; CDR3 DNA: TGTGCCAGCACTCCTGACAGCAGCTCTGGAAACACCATATATTTT
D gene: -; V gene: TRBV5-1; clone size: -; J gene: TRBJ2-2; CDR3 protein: CASSFPTGELFF; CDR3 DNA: TGCGCCAGCAGCTTCCCGACAGGGGAGCTGTTTTTT
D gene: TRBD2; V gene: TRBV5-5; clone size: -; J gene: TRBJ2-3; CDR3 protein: CASSLGGLAGDTQYF; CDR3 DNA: TGTGCCAGCAGCTTGGGAGGCCTAGCGGGAGATACGCAGTATTTT
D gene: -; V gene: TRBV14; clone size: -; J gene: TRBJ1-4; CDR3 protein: CASSPGAQKEKLFF; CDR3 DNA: TGTGCCAGCAGCCCAGGGGCTCAGAAAGAAAAACTGTTTTTT
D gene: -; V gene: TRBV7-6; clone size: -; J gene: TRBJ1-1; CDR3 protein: CASSVDPGNTEAFF; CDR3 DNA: TGTGCCAGCAGCGTCGATCCAGGGAACACTGAAGCTTTCTTT
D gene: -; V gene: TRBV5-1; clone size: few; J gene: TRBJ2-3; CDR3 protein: CARPGARYGISTDTQYF; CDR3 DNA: TGCGCCCGGCCGGGAGCAAGATACGGTATTAGCACAGATACGCAGTATTTT
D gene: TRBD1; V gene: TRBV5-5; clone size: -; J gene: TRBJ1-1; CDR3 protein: CASSFSGQGRSGTDTEAFF; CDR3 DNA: TGTGCCAGCAGCTTCAGCGGACAGGGTCGGTCCGGGACGGACACTGAAGCTTTCTTT
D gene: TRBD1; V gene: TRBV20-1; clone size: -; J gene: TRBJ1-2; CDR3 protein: CSVARGLGYTF; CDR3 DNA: TGCAGTGTCGCCAGGGGGCTGGGCTACACCTTC
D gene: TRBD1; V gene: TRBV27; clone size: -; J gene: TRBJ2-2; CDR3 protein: CASSLPTGQGATGELFF; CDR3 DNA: TGTGCCAGCAGTCTACCAACGGGACAGGGGGCAACCGGGGAGCTGTTTTTT
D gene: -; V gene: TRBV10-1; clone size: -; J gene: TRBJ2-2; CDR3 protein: CASSESGTMNTGELFF; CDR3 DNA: TGCGCCAGCAGCGAGTCAGGGACAATGAACACCGGGGAGCTGTTTTTT
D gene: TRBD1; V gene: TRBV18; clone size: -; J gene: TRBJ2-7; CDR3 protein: CASSQGQTTYEQYF; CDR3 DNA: TGTGCCAGCTCCCAGGGACAGACGACCTACGAGCAGTACTTC
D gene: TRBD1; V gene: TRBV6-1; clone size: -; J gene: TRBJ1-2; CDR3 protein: CASSGTGSYGYTF; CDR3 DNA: TGTGCCAGCAGTGGGACAGGATCCTATGGCTACACCTTC
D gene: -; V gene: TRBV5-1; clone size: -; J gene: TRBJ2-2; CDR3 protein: CASSLAGGSVAGELFF; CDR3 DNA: TGCGCCAGCAGCTTGGCCGGTGGGAGTGTGGCCGGGGAGCTGTTTTTT
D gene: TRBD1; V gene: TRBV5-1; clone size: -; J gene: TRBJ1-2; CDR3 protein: CASSLAGTGGDGYTF; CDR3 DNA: TGCGCCAGCAGCTTGGCCGGGACAGGGGGGGACGGCTACACCTTC
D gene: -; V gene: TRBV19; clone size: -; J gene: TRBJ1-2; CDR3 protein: CASSMDSNYGYTF; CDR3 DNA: TGTGCCAGTAGTATGGACAGCAACTATGGCTACACCTTC
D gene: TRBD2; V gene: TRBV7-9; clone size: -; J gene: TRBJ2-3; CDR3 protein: CASSLTSGMGSTDTQYF; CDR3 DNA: TGTGCCAGCAGCTTGACTAGCGGGATGGGGAGCACAGATACGCAGTATTTT
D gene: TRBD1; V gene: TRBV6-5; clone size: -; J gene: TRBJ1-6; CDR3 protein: CASSYSWTGGLPTLHF; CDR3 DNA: TGTGCCAGCAGTTACTCGTGGACAGGGGGCCTTCCGACCCTCCACTTT
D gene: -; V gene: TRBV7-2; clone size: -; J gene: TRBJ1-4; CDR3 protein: CASSPRTNEKLFF; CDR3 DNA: TGTGCCAGCAGCCCCCGGACTAATGAAAAACTGTTTTTT